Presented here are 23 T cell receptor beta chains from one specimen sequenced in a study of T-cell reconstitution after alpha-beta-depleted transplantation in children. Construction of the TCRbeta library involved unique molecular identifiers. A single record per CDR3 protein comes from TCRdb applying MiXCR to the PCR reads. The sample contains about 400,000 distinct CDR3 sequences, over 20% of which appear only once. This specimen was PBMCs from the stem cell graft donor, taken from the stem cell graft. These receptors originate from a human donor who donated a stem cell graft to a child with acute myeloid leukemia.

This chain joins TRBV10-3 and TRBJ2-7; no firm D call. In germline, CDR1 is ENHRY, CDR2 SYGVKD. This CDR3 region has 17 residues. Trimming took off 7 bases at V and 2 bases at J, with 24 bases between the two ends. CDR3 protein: CAITPTNDTYLAYEQYF. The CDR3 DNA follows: TGTGCCATCACTCCCACCAATGACACCTACCTAGCCTACGAGCAGTACTTC.

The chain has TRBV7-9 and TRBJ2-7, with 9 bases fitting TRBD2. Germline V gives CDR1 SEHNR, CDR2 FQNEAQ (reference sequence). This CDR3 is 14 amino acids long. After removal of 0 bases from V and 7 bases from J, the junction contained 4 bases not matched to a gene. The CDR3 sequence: CASSLAGLAGEQYF. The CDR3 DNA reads TGTGCCAGCAGCTTAGCGGGACTAGCAGGAGAGCAGTACTTC.

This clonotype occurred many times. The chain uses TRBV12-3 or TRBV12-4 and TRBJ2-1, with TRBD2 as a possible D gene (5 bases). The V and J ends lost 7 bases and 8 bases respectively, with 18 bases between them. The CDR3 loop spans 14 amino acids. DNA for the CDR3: TGTGCCAGCACCCTAGTAGGAGCAGCGGATGAGCAGTTCTTC. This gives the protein CASTLVGAADEQFF.

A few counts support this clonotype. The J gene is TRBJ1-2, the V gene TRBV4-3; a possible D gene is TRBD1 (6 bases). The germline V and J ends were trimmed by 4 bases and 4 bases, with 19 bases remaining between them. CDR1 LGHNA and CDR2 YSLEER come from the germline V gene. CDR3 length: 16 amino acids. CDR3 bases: TGCGCCAGCAGCCTGAGAACCAGGACAGCGAGCTATGGCTACACCTTC. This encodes CASSLRTRTASYGYTF.

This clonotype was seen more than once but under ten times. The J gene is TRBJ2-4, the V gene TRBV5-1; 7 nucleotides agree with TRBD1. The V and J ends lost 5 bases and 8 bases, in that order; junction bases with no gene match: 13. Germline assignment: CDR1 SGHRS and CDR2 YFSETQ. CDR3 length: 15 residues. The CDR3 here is CASRSGDSGGDIQYF. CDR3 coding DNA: TGCGCCAGCAGATCAGGGGACAGTGGTGGAGACATTCAGTACTTC.

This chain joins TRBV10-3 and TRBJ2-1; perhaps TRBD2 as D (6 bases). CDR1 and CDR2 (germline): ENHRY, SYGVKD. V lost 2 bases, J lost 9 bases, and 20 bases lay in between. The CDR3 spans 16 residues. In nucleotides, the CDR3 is TGTGCCATCAGTGAGCAAGGGGCCGCCCCTAGCGCTGAGCAGTTCTTC. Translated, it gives CAISEQGAAPSAEQFF.

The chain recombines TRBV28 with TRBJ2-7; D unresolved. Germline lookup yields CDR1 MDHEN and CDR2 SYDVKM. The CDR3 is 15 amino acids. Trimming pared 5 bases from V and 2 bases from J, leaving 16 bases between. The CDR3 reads CASSLTGLGTYEQYF. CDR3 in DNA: TGTGCCAGCAGTCTTACCGGGCTTGGCACCTACGAGCAGTACTTC. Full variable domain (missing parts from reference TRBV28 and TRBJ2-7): DVKVTQSSRYLVKRTGEKVFLECVQDMDHENMFWYRQDPGLGLRLIYFSYDVKMKEKGDIPEGYSVSREKKERFSLILESASTNQTSMYLCASSLTGLGTYEQYFGPGTRLTVT.

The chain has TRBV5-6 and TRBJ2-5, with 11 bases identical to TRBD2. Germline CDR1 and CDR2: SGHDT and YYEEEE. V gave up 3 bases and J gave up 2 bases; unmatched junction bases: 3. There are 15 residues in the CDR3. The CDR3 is CASSSRTSGQETQYF. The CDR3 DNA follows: TGTGCCAGCAGCTCTCGGACTAGCGGGCAAGAGACCCAGTACTTC.

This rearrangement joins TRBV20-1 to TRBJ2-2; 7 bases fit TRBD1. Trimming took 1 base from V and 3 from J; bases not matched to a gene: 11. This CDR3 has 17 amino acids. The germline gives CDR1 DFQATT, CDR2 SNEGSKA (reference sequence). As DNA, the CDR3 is TGCAGTGCTAGAGTTTCGAAGGACAGGTGGGACACCGGGGAGCTGTTTTTT. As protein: CSARVSKDRWDTGELFF.

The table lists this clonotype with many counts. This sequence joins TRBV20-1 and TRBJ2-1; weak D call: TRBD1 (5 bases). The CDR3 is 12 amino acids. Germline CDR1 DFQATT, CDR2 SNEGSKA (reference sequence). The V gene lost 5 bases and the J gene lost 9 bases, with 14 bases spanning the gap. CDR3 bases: TGCAGTGCTGTTCCGCAACAGGTTGAGCAGTTCTTC. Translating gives CSAVPQQVEQFF.

The CDR3 DNA follows: TGCAGTGCTGAGACTAGCGGGAGGTCCTACGAGCAGTACTTC. Residues: CSAETSGRSYEQYF. The chain carries TRBV20-1 and TRBJ2-7; 13 bases align to TRBD2. V was clipped by 5 bases and J by 1 base; unmatched bases: 2. This CDR3 has 14 residues. Germline V gene data show CDR1 as DFQATT and CDR2 as SNEGSKA (reference sequence).

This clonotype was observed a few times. Here the CDR3 reads CASSQEGGMGRAEAFF. The CDR3 DNA sequence: TGCGCCAGCAGCCAAGAAGGGGGCATGGGGCGCGCTGAAGCTTTCTTT. The rearrangement uses TRBV4-1 and TRBJ1-1, with TRBD1 identical over 7 bases. This CDR3 spans 16 amino acids. V shed 0 bases, J shed 6 bases, and the junction held 10 bases outside the gene matches. CDR1 is MGHRA, CDR2 YSYEKL, per germline.

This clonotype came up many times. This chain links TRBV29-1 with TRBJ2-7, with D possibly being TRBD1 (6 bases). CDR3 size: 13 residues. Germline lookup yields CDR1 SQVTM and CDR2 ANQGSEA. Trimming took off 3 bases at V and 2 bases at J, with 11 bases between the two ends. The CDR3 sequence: CSVDGRGPYEQYF. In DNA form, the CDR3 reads TGCAGCGTTGACGGCAGGGGTCCCTACGAGCAGTACTTC.

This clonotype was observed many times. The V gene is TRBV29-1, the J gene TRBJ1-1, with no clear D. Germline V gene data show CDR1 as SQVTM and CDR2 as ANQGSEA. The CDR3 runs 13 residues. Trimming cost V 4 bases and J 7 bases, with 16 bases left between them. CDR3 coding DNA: TGCAGCGTTGTGCGCTCAGAAGGAGTTGAAGCTTTCTTT. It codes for CSVVRSEGVEAFF.

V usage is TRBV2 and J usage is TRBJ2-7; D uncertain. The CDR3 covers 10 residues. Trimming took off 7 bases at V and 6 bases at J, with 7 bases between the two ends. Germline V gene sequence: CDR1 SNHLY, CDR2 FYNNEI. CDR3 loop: CASKGSEQYF. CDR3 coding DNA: TGTGCCAGCAAAGGTTCCGAGCAGTACTTC.

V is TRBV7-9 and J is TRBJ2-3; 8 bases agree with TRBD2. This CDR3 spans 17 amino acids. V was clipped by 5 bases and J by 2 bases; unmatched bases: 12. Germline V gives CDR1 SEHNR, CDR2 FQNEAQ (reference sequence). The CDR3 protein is CASSPEGLAGYTDTQYF. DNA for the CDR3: TGTGCCAGCAGCCCCGAAGGGCTAGCGGGTTACACAGATACGCAGTATTTT.

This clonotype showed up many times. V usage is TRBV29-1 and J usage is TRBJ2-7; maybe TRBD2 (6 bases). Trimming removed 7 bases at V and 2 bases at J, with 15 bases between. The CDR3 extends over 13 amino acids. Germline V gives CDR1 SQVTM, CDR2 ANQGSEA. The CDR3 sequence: CSAIPGDAYEQYF. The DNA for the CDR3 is TGCAGCGCGATTCCGGGGGACGCCTACGAGCAGTACTTC.

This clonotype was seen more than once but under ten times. CDR3 loop: CASSLGLAGVEQYF. The DNA for the CDR3 is TGTGCCAGCAGTTTGGGACTAGCGGGAGTCGAGCAGTACTTC. V is TRBV12-3 or TRBV12-4 and J is TRBJ2-7, with 14 bases aligning to TRBD2. Losses at the gene ends were 3 bases for V and 6 bases for J; bases not matched to a gene: 1. The CDR3 covers 14 residues.

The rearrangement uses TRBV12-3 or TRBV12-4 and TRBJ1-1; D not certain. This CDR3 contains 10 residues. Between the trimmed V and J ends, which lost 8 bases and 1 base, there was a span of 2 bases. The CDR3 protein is CASANTEAFF. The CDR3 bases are TGTGCCAGCGCGAACACTGAAGCTTTCTTT.

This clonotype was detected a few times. Written as DNA, the CDR3 is TGTGCCAGCAGCCAAGGTGGGGGGGATGAGCAGTTCTTC. Translated, it gives CASSQGGGDEQFF. The J gene is TRBJ2-1, the V gene TRBV4-2, with TRBD2 matching over 7 bases. Germline V gene sequence: CDR1 LGHNA, CDR2 YNFKEQ. V lost 1 base, J lost 8 bases, and 2 bases stayed unmatched. This CDR3 contains 13 residues.

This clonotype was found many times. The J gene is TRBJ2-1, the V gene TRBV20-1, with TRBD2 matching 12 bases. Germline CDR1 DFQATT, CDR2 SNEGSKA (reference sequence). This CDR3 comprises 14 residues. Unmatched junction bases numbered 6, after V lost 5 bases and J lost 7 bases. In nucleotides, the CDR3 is TGCAGTGCTGTACGACTAGCGGGAGCGAATGAGCAGTTCTTC. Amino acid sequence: CSAVRLAGANEQFF.

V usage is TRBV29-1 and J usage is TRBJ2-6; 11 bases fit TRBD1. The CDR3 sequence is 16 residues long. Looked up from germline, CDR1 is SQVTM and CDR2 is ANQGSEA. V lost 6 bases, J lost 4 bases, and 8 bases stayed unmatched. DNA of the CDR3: TGCAGCGTCGCCGGACAGGGGGCGCGGGGGGCCAACGTCCTGACTTTC. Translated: CSVAGQGARGANVLTF. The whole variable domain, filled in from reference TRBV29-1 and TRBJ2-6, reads SAVISQKPSRDICQRGTSLTIQCQVDSQVTMMFWYRQQPGQSLTLIATANQGSEATYESGFVIDKFPISRPNLTFSTLTVSNMSPEDSSIYLCSVAGQGARGANVLTFGAGSRLTVL.

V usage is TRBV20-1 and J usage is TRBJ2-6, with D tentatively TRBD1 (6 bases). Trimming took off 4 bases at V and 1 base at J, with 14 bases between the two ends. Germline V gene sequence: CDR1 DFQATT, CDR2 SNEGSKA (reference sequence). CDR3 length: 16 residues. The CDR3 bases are TGCAGTGCTACACAGGGTTGGGGATCTGGGGCCAACGTCCTGACTTTC. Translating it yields CSATQGWGSGANVLTF.